Presented here are 28 T cell receptor beta chains from one specimen sequenced in a study of blood T cells in healthy people across ages. Using a J-beta primer mix together with a sample-barcoded 5' primer, a second PCR was run for about 6 to 12 cycles. TCRdb itself ran the 5' RACE reads through MiXCR, one entry per CDR3 protein. Of more than 650,000 distinct CDR3 sequences listed, about 24% are singletons. Sequenced input: blood. The source of these receptors is a man between 65 and 85 years old in good health.

V and J are TRBV12-3 or TRBV12-4 and TRBJ2-6; D is unclear. CDR3 length: 14 residues. Between the trimmed V and J ends, which lost 8 bases and 4 bases, there was a span of 12 bases. CDR3 amino acids: CASFPLGGANVLTF. The CDR3, as DNA: TGTGCCAGCTTCCCCCTGGGAGGGGCCAACGTCCTGACTTTC.

This clonotype was counted between two and nine times. The junction departs from germline at one end; a sequencing error may be responsible. The V call is TRBV12-5, the J call TRBJ2-3, with 7 bases that match TRBD1. From germline, CDR1 is LGHNT and CDR2 FRNRAP. This CDR3 has 14 amino acids. As DNA, the CDR3 is TGTGCTGGTGGTTCGGACAGGCCCGCAGATACGCAGTATTTT. This sequence encodes CAGGSDRPADTQYF.

The rearrangement joins TRBV7-2 to TRBJ2-5, with D perhaps TRBD1 or TRBD2 (5 bases each). Germline lookup yields CDR1 SGHTA and CDR2 FQGNSA. V dropped 5 bases and J dropped 7 bases, with 17 bases sitting between them. The CDR3 is 14 residues long. DNA of the CDR3: TGTGCCAGCAGCGTTACTGGGGCCGCGGGGACCCAGTACTTC. It encodes CASSVTGAAGTQYF.

Details on this clonotype: One end of the junction does not line up with germline, which may come from a read error. The genes are TRBV3-1 and TRBJ2-1; D gene unclear. The CDR3 sequence is 15 residues long. Per the germline V gene, CDR1 is LGHDT and CDR2 is YNNKEL (reference sequence). The CDR3: CASSQGPVSCNEQFF. The CDR3 nucleotides are TGTGCCAGCAGCCAAGGTCCCGTCTCCTGCAATGAGCAGTTCTTC.

The chain joins TRBV28 to TRBJ2-3, with 15 nucleotides matching TRBD2. Germline V gene lookup returns CDR1 MDHEN and CDR2 SYDVKM. V lost 5 bases and J lost 6; bases outside the gene matches: 6. The CDR3 is 16 amino acids. The DNA for the CDR3 is TGTGCCAGCAGTATAGGACTAGCGGGGGGGCGCGATACGCAGTATTTT. Protein: CASSIGLAGGRDTQYF.

This chain joins TRBV7-9 and TRBJ1-1, with D possibly matching TRBD1 (6 bases). The CDR3 has 13 residues. The germline CDR1 and CDR2 sequences are SEHNR and FQNEAQ (reference sequence). The germline V and J ends were trimmed by 5 bases and 4 bases, with 11 bases remaining between them. CDR3: CASSRQDVTEAFF. The CDR3, as DNA: TGTGCCAGCAGCCGACAGGACGTCACTGAAGCTTTCTTT.

The J gene is TRBJ2-4, the V gene TRBV15; TRBD2 matches 7 bases. Germline CDR1 and CDR2: LNHNV and YYDKDF (reference sequence). V trimming: 5 bases; J trimming: 8 bases; junction bases outside the gene matches: 15. This CDR3 is 16 amino acids long. The CDR3 nucleotides read TGTGCCACCAGCCGGAGGGGAGGGACTAATATGGACATTCAGTACTTC. Its translation is CATSRRGGTNMDIQYF. Complete variable domain (other parts from reference TRBV15 and TRBJ2-4): DAMVIQNPRYQVTQFGKPVTLSCSQTLNHNVMYWYQQKSSQAPKLLFHYYDKDFNNEADTPDNFQSRRPNTSFCFLDIRSPGLGDTAMYLCATSRRGGTNMDIQYFGAGTRLSVL.

This CDR3 is CSAREVFGGWGGGYTF. The CDR3 coding sequence is TGCAGTGCTAGAGAAGTGTTTGGAGGATGGGGAGGTGGCTACACCTTC. The rearrangement joins TRBV20-1 to TRBJ1-2; no clear D gene. V was pared by 0 bases and J by 7 bases, with 21 bases between. The CDR3 contains 16 residues. Germline CDR1 DFQATT, CDR2 SNEGSKA (reference sequence).

This clonotype was seen a handful of times. This chain links TRBV5-5 with TRBJ1-1; TRBD1 aligns across 9 bases. V lost 5 bases to trimming and J lost 7 bases; unmatched junction nucleotides: 12. The CDR3 loop spans 15 amino acids. CDR1 is SGHKS and CDR2 is YYEKEE in the germline V gene (reference sequence). This CDR3 reads CASSSTGTGYGEAFF. The CDR3 DNA is TGTGCCAGCAGTTCAACCGGGACAGGGTATGGTGAAGCTTTCTTT.

This clonotype has more than one count but fewer than ten. V is TRBV7-6 and J is TRBJ1-1; D is ambiguous. CDR3 size: 13 residues. Trimming took 2 bases from V and 2 from J, leaving 6 bases between them. The germline CDR1 and CDR2 sequences are SGHVS and FNYEAQ. CDR3 loop: CASSLRFNTEAFF. The DNA for the CDR3 is TGTGCCAGCAGCTTAAGATTTAACACTGAAGCTTTCTTT.

J is TRBJ1-2 and V is TRBV12-3 or TRBV12-4; 9 positions match TRBD1. This CDR3 has 17 amino acids. J gave up 0 bases and V 2 bases, and 7 bases lay outside the gene matches. CDR3 region: CASSLWWDRVTNYGYTF. The CDR3 DNA reads TGTGCCAGCAGTTTATGGTGGGACAGGGTGACTAACTATGGCTACACCTTC.

The chain couples TRBV19 to TRBJ2-1; 12 bases match TRBD2. Trimming removed 0 bases from V and 6 bases from J; junction bases left unmatched: 6. The CDR3 consists of 17 residues. CDR1 is LNHDA and CDR2 is SQIVND in the germline V gene (reference sequence). CDR3 DNA sequence: TGTGCCAGTAGTATAGATGAGGGACTAGCGGGTCTCAATGAGCAGTTCTTC. Amino acid sequence: CASSIDEGLAGLNEQFF. Using reference TRBV19 and TRBJ2-1 for the parts outside the CDR3, the full variable domain is DGGITQSPKYLFRKEGQNVTLSCEQNLNHDAMYWYRQDPGQGLRLIYYSQIVNDFQKGDIAEGYSVSREKKESFPLTVTSAQKNPTAFYLCASSIDEGLAGLNEQFFGPGTRLTVL.

This clonotype came up a few times. V is TRBV11-3 and J is TRBJ1-1; D remains unclear. CDR1 is SGHNT, CDR2 YENEEA, per germline. CDR3 length: 13 amino acids. V lost 3 bases to trimming and J lost 5 bases, with 10 bases between them. This CDR3 is CASSFRRRTEAFF. The CDR3, as DNA: TGTGCCAGCAGCTTTCGGAGGAGGACTGAAGCTTTCTTT.

The V and J genes are TRBV6-1 and TRBJ1-1, with D possibly being TRBD1 (6 bases). Trimming stripped 3 bases from V and 11 bases from J, with 13 bases between. The CDR3 runs to 12 residues. The germline gives CDR1 MNHNS, CDR2 SASEGT. The CDR3 sequence is CASSDRGMWAFF. The DNA for the CDR3 is TGTGCCAGCAGTGACAGGGGTATGTGGGCTTTCTTT.

In DNA form, the CDR3 reads TGTGCCAGCAGCTTTAACAGGGGGCCCCAAGAGACCCAGTACTTC. As protein: CASSFNRGPQETQYF. The rearrangement uses TRBV11-2 and TRBJ2-5; 9 bases match TRBD1. The germline V gene encodes CDR1 SGHAT and CDR2 FQNNGV. This CDR3 is built from 15 residues. V lost 3 bases and J lost 1; bases outside the gene matches: 3.

The CDR3 DNA is TGTGCCATCAGTGTAGCGGGGGGGAAGAGCTCCTACGAGCAGTACTTC. Translating gives CAISVAGGKSSYEQYF. The chain has TRBV10-3 and TRBJ2-7, with TRBD2 matching 11 bases. The CDR3 runs 16 residues. The germline V gene encodes CDR1 ENHRY and CDR2 SYGVKD. With V trimmed by 4 bases and J by 0 bases, 5 bases remained unmatched.

The rearrangement links TRBV7-9 to TRBJ2-4; D may match TRBD1 or TRBD2 (5 bases each). Germline-derived CDR1 and CDR2 are SEHNR and FQNEAQ (reference sequence). The V end was cut by 4 bases, the J end by 12 bases, with 13 bases between. CDR3 length equals 12 residues. The CDR3 DNA follows: TGTGCCAGCAGCTATGAGTGGGGGACTCAGTACTTC. Its protein is CASSYEWGTQYF.

This clonotype turned up a few times. The gene calls are TRBV20-1 and TRBJ2-5; 10 positions agree with TRBD1. Germline CDR1 and CDR2: DFQATT and SNEGSKA (reference sequence). This CDR3 comprises 16 residues. V lost 6 bases and J lost 1; bases outside the gene matches: 11. The CDR3 region has the DNA TGCAGTGCCATCTCTTCTGGGACAGGGGCCCAAGAGACCCAGTACTTC. This codes for CSAISSGTGAQETQYF.

The chain combines TRBV9 with TRBJ2-3; the D is unclear. V was clipped by 3 bases and J by 8 bases, with 10 bases between them. Germline CDR1 SGDLS, CDR2 YYNGEE. The CDR3 extends over 12 amino acids. The CDR3: CASSALGGTQYF. The CDR3 bases are TGTGCCAGCAGCGCTCTAGGCGGTACGCAGTATTTT.

The V call is TRBV3-1, the J call TRBJ2-5; 8 bases map to TRBD2. J lost 2 bases, V lost 8 bases, and 10 bases had no gene match. Germline-derived CDR1 and CDR2 are LGHDT and YNNKEL (reference sequence). This CDR3 region has 15 residues. In nucleotides, the CDR3 is TGTGCCAGCTCCCGGGGGGGTTATTCGCAAGAGACCCAGTACTTC. Amino acids: CASSRGGYSQETQYF.

This chain connects TRBV20-1 to TRBJ2-1; no firm D call. V lost 1 base and J lost 0, with 7 bases in between. Germline CDR1 and CDR2: DFQATT and SNEGSKA (reference sequence). The CDR3 contains 14 residues. CDR3 bases: TGCAGTGCTAGAGTCCGGACCTCCTACAATGAGCAGTTCTTC. Amino acid sequence: CSARVRTSYNEQFF.

This clonotype was picked up many times. The chain combines TRBV28 with TRBJ2-1, with 11 bases aligning to TRBD2. This CDR3 is 18 amino acids long. J gave up 4 bases and V 2 bases, and 10 bases lay outside the gene matches. CDR1 is MDHEN and CDR2 is SYDVKM in the germline V gene. The chain's CDR3 is CASSLLRRLAGGYNEQFF. CDR3 nucleotide sequence: TGTGCCAGCAGTTTACTGCGTCGTCTAGCGGGGGGTTACAATGAGCAGTTCTTC.

This clonotype was seen only a few times. The chain employs TRBV19 and TRBJ1-5; no definite D call. With 7 bases removed from V and 0 bases from J, the gap between germline ends came to 10 bases. CDR3 length equals 14 residues. Germline loops: CDR1 LNHDA, CDR2 SQIVND (reference sequence). The CDR3 DNA sequence: TGTGCCAGTACATCGGCGAATAGCAATCAGCCCCAGCATTTT. Amino acid sequence: CASTSANSNQPQHF.

The chain links TRBV5-1 to TRBJ1-3, with D unclear. V dropped 0 bases and J dropped 0 bases, with 10 bases sitting between them. CDR1 is SGHRS, CDR2 YFSETQ, per germline. This CDR3 region has 16 residues. CDR3 region: CASSLGLHGSGNTIYF. As DNA, the CDR3 is TGCGCCAGCAGCTTGGGGTTACACGGCTCTGGAAACACCATATATTTT.

The sample holds a few counts of this clonotype. V and J are TRBV6-5 and TRBJ1-3, with a weak D call TRBD1 (6 bases). CDR1 is MNHEY and CDR2 is SVGAGI in the germline V gene. V was shortened by 2 bases and J by 2 bases, with 10 bases between the two germline ends. This CDR3 has 15 residues. The CDR3 nucleotides are TGTGCCAGCAGTTACGAAGGGGGAGCTGGAAACACCATATATTTT. Amino acid sequence: CASSYEGGAGNTIYF.

The chain couples TRBV12-3 or TRBV12-4 to TRBJ1-5; D might be TRBD1 (5 bases). CDR3 length equals 14 residues. The V gene lost 8 bases and the J gene lost 3 bases, with 14 bases spanning the gap. The CDR3 coding sequence is TGTGCCAGCGCCGGGGCAGTCCTCAATCAGCCCCAGCATTTT. Amino acids: CASAGAVLNQPQHF.

The V call is TRBV20-1, the J call TRBJ1-5, with D tentatively TRBD1 (5 bases). This CDR3 has 15 residues. V dropped 0 bases and J dropped 6 bases, with 15 bases sitting between them. CDR1 DFQATT and CDR2 SNEGSKA come from the germline V gene (reference sequence). The CDR3 reads CSARDTGGVGQPQHF. The CDR3 DNA reads TGCAGTGCTAGAGATACCGGGGGGGTCGGTCAGCCCCAGCATTTT.

This clonotype was recorded a few times. This rearrangement joins TRBV20-1 to TRBJ2-4; TRBD1 might be the D (5 bases). The CDR3 runs 15 residues. Trimming cost V 6 bases and J 0 bases, with 15 bases left between them. Germline values: CDR1 DFQATT, CDR2 SNEGSKA (reference sequence). Here the CDR3 DNA reads TGCAGTGCCCAACCACAGGAACTAGCCAAAAACATTCAGTACTTC. Protein: CSAQPQELAKNIQYF.